These 13 T cell receptor beta chains were all obtained from the same sample, sequenced in a study of blood T cell repertoires in COVID-19. Repertoires were generated with immunoSEQ multiplex PCR, while TCRdb's copy carries only in-frame clones and drops some. The sample includes about 73,000 clones, 65% to 85% of them seen just once. The sample consisted of peripheral blood. All receptors derive from a human donor in a cohort sampled during active COVID-19.

This chain connects TRBV21-1 to TRBJ2-1; TRBD1 is the table's D call, not checked against the DNA. TRBV21-1 has pseudogene status. The CDR3 extends over 17 amino acids. In DNA, the CDR3 is TGTGCCAGCAGGTTTAGCCAGTACAGGGGACTCTACAATGAGCAGTTCTTC. Its protein is CASRFSQYRGLYNEQFF.

This clone has a count of ten or more. The chain couples TRBV7-9 to TRBJ2-1, with 7 nucleotides matching TRBD2. V lost 4 bases, J lost 4 bases, and 4 bases stayed unmatched. The germline gives CDR1 SEHNR, CDR2 FQNEAQ (reference sequence). This CDR3 has 14 residues. The CDR3 DNA reads as TGTGCCAGCAGCTGGTCGGGGGGTTACAATGAGCAGTTCTTC. This codes for CASSWSGGYNEQFF.

This clone was seen a handful of times. This rearrangement joins TRBV28 to TRBJ2-7; the D gene is possibly TRBD1 (6 bases). The CDR3 length is 12 residues. Germline loops: CDR1 MDHEN, CDR2 SYDVKM. The V end was cut by 7 bases, the J end by 4 bases, with 11 bases between. DNA of the CDR3: TGTGCCAGCACCTCAGGGGAGTACGAGCAGTACTTC. Translating it yields CASTSGEYEQYF.

This chain uses TRBV10-3 with TRBJ1-2; 7 bases align to TRBD1. The CDR3 contains 15 residues. Trimming took 2 bases from V and 0 from J; bases not matched to a gene: 3. CDR1 is ENHRY and CDR2 is SYGVKD in the germline V gene. The CDR3 loop is CAISEAGGTNYGYTF. The CDR3 DNA reads as TGTGCCATCAGTGAGGCAGGGGGTACTAACTATGGCTACACCTTC.

The chain is built from TRBV3-1 (or the pseudogene TRBV3-2) and TRBJ2-6; maybe TRBD2 (6 bases). The germline gives CDR1 LGHDT, CDR2 YNNKEL (reference sequence). This CDR3 region has 17 residues. V gave up 4 bases and J gave up 2 bases, with 15 bases separating them. The CDR3 protein is CASSLPGGVAGANVLTF. CDR3 coding DNA: TGTGCCAGCAGCCTTCCCGGAGGGGTGGCTGGGGCCAACGTCCTGACTTTC.

V and J are TRBV4-3 and TRBJ2-2; 9 bases map to TRBD1. The CDR3 contains 17 residues. Germline-derived CDR1 and CDR2 are LGHNA and YSLEER. V was pared by 3 bases and J by 7 bases, with 12 bases of the junction left unmatched. This chain's CDR3 is CASSHSQGTGRNGELFF. The CDR3 bases are TGCGCCAGCAGCCACTCCCAAGGGACAGGGCGGAACGGGGAGCTGTTTTTT.

V usage is TRBV18 and J usage is TRBJ2-1; D gene uncertain. Trimming stripped 1 base from V and 6 bases from J, with 13 bases between. Germline-derived CDR1 and CDR2 are KGHSH and LQKENI. The CDR3 consists of 15 residues. In DNA, the CDR3 is TGTGCCAGCTCACCACTTGGCGGCGCGTCCAATGAGCAGTTCTTC. Protein: CASSPLGGASNEQFF.

This rearrangement joins TRBV29-1 to TRBJ1-1; perhaps TRBD1 as D (6 bases). There are 11 residues in the CDR3. Per the germline V gene, CDR1 is SQVTM and CDR2 is ANQGSEA. The V and J ends lost 5 bases and 8 bases respectively, with 12 bases between them. The CDR3 spells CSVKAGTEAFF. CDR3 coding DNA: TGCAGCGTTAAAGCCGGGACAGAAGCTTTCTTT. Full variable domain (outside the CDR3, taken from reference TRBV29-1 and TRBJ1-1): SAVISQKPSRDICQRGTSLTIQCQVDSQVTMMFWYRQQPGQSLTLIATANQGSEATYESGFVIDKFPISRPNLTFSTLTVSNMSPEDSSIYLCSVKAGTEAFFGQGTRLTVV.

V usage is TRBV5-5 and J usage is TRBJ1-6, with TRBD1 as a possible D gene (6 bases). V was cut by 1 base and J by 3 bases, with 11 bases left in between. Germline CDR1 is SGHKS and CDR2 is YYEKEE (reference sequence). The CDR3 is 16 residues long. CDR3: CASSLNRASYNSPLHF. Here the CDR3 DNA reads TGTGCCAGCAGCTTGAACAGGGCGAGCTATAATTCACCCCTCCACTTT.

V and J are TRBV6-5 and TRBJ2-7; 7 positions match TRBD2. Trimming cost V 6 bases and J 2 bases; bases outside gene matches: 7. The germline V gene has CDR1 MNHEY and CDR2 SVGAGI. The CDR3 contains 14 residues. CDR3 amino acids: CASSPPSGAYEQYF. The CDR3, as DNA: TGTGCCAGCAGCCCGCCTAGCGGCGCCTACGAGCAGTACTTC.

The J gene is TRBJ2-1, the V gene TRBV6-1; D remains ambiguous. The CDR3 covers 13 residues. CDR1 is MNHNS and CDR2 is SASEGT in the germline V gene. With 1 base removed from V and 15 bases from J, the gap between germline ends came to 16 bases. The CDR3 spells CASSEDLVQARFF. CDR3 in DNA: TGTGCCAGCAGTGAAGACCTCGTCCAGGCTCGGTTCTTC.

This CDR3 is CASSDEWGGGEKLFF. The CDR3 DNA reads TGTGCCAGCAGCGATGAGTGGGGAGGAGGTGAAAAACTGTTTTTT. J is TRBJ1-4 and V is TRBV9; the D is unclear. CDR3 length: 15 residues. Germline V gives CDR1 SGDLS, CDR2 YYNGEE. The germline V and J ends were trimmed by 3 bases and 7 bases, with 16 bases remaining between them.

The chain couples TRBV29-1 to TRBJ1-1; D might be TRBD1 (6 bases). The germline CDR1 and CDR2 sequences are SQVTM and ANQGSEA. The CDR3 totals 11 residues. Trimming took 4 bases from V and 11 from J, leaving 14 bases between them. The CDR3 loop reads CSVGQARGAFF. CDR3 bases: TGCAGCGTTGGACAGGCGAGAGGGGCTTTCTTT.